This T cell receptor beta chain was sequenced for a study of blood T cell repertoires in COVID-19. Turning to the study itself: From the United States, Italy and Spain came samples of acute and convalescent COVID-19. T cells, B-cell-depleted T cells, or PBMCs provided the cDNA or gDNA that served as material.

The CDR3 spans 17 residues. Germline loops: CDR1 LGHNT, CDR2 FRNRAP. V shed 1 base, J shed 4 bases, and the junction held 6 bases outside the gene matches. Profiled with immunoSEQ multiplex PCR; TCRdb holds only in-frame clones, not every one. The table shows about 210,000 clones, with just under 90% occurring only once. The chain carries TRBV12-5 and TRBJ2-1; TRBD2 matches at 11 bases. The receptor's source is a man aged 55 to 70 who had recovered from COVID-19. The source material was peripheral blood. CDR3 loop: CASGLAGTSGGYNEQFF. The CDR3 nucleotides read TGTGCTAGTGGTTTGGCAGGAACTAGCGGGGGATACAATGAGCAGTTCTTC. The variable domain in full, completed from reference TRBV12-5 and TRBJ2-1, reads DARVTQTPRHKVTEMGQEVTMRCQPILGHNTVFWYRQTMMQGLELLAYFRNRAPLDDSGMPKDRFSAEMPDATLATLKIQPSEPRDSAVYFCASGLAGTSGGYNEQFFGPGTRLTVL.